This entry concerns a single T cell receptor (beta chain). V lost 0 bases and J 8 bases, leaving 8 bases between the germline ends. This CDR3 comprises 13 residues. Germline V gene data show CDR1 as MNHEY and CDR2 as SVGAGI. Here immunoSEQ multiplex PCR was the method, and the copy in TCRdb shows in-frame clones only, minus some. The sample has tens of thousands of clones; about 91% are singletons. This sample is drawn from a study of blood T cell repertoires in COVID-19. This clonotype was sampled from a man aged 35 to 55 with COVID-19, enrolled during active disease. This chain uses TRBV6-5 with TRBJ2-4, with D possibly being TRBD2 (6 bases). Source material: peripheral blood. CDR3 sequence reads: CASSYSAGYIQYF. CDR3 nucleotides: TGTGCCAGCAGTTACTCGGCGGGATACATTCAGTACTTC.